This T cell receptor beta chain came from a study of cytomegalovirus exposure and HLA in healthy donors. Regarding the study as a whole: A later analysis showed TCR association rates differing by HLA locus, peaking at DRB1 and lowest at HLA-C. An analysis that was carried out later associated some 17,000 TCR beta sequences with HLA alleles at 0.05 false discovery rate.

Germline V gene lookup returns CDR1 LGHNA and CDR2 YSLEER. V lost 0 bases and J 8 bases, leaving 13 bases between the germline ends. CDR3 length: 14 residues. This clone appeared a few times. Its antigen is undetermined. The PCR had 60 Vbeta and 13 Jbeta primers. The method was immunoSEQ multiplex PCR; TCRdb's version includes in-frame clones alone and lacks a portion of them. The table has under 200,000 clones, roughly 13% seen once. This receptor was obtained from a man over 45 in good health and CMV-seropositive. The chain employs TRBV4-3 and TRBJ1-2; D not resolved. The material sequenced was PBMCs. The chain's CDR3 is CASSQDHASGGYTF. CDR3 bases: TGCGCCAGCAGCCAAGATCATGCCTCCGGGGGCTACACCTTC.